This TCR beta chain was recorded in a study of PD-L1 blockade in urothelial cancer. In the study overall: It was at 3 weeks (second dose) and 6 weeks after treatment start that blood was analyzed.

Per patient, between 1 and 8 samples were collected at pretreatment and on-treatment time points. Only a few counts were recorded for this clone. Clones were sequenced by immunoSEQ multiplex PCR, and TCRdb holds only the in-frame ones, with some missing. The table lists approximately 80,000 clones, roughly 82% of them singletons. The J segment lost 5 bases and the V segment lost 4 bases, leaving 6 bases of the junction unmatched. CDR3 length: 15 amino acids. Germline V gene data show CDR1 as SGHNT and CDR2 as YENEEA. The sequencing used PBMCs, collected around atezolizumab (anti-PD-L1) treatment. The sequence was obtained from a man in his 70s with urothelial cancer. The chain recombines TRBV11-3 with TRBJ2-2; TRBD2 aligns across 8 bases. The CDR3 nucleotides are TGTGCCAGCAGCTCGGGCGGGAGGCGGACCGGGGAGCTGTTTTTT. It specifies CASSSGGRRTGELFF. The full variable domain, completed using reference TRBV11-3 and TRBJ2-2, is EAGVVQSPRYKIIEKKQPVAFWCNPISGHNTLYWYLQNLGQGPELLIRYENEEAVDDSQLPKDRFSAERLKGVDSTLKIQPAELGDSAVYLCASSSGGRRTGELFFGEGSRLTVL.